This T cell receptor beta chain is drawn from a study of T-cell reconstitution after alpha-beta-depleted transplantation in children (dated by TCRdb to the mid-2010s). Background for the entire study: Using TCR repertoire profiling, the study quantitatively followed how T-cell immune reconstitution unfolded in children after TCRalphabeta/CD19-depleted allogeneic hematopoietic cell transplantation.

This clonotype has only a few counts. The antigen it binds to is not known. No base quality information exists; no much larger clone differs at one position. The method was PCR. The instrument given in TCRdb is Illumina HiSeq 2500. To normalize quantification of the TCRbeta repertoire, the TCR libraries were built with molecular barcoding that relied on unique molecular identifiers. TCRdb trimmed public reads at Q25 via fastp, called clones via MiXCR and kept in-frame beta chains. Rows merge per CDR3 protein into single entries with the most common DNA and genes. For this sample the table gives over 550,000 distinct CDR3 sequences, of which 10% to 13% were detected only once. The top ten constitute about 4% of the sample. The sequenced sample was PBMCs from the stem cell graft donor, obtained from the stem cell graft. This clonotype was sampled from a human donor who donated a stem cell graft to a child with acute myeloid leukemia.

CDR3 reads: CASSLEASLEQYF. The nucleotide sequence reads TGTGCCAGCAGCTTAGAAGCCAGTCTGGAGCAGTACTTC. The chain joins TRBV7-3 to TRBJ2-7, with the D segment identity uncertain. V is reduced by 2 bases and J by 7 bases, leaving a spacing of 12 bases between them. Counted from cysteine to phenylalanine, this CDR3 has 13 amino acids. The entry retains the CDR3 DNA only, 39 bases that are in frame from base 1. According to the germline V gene, CDR1 reads SGHTA and CDR2 reads FQGTGA.